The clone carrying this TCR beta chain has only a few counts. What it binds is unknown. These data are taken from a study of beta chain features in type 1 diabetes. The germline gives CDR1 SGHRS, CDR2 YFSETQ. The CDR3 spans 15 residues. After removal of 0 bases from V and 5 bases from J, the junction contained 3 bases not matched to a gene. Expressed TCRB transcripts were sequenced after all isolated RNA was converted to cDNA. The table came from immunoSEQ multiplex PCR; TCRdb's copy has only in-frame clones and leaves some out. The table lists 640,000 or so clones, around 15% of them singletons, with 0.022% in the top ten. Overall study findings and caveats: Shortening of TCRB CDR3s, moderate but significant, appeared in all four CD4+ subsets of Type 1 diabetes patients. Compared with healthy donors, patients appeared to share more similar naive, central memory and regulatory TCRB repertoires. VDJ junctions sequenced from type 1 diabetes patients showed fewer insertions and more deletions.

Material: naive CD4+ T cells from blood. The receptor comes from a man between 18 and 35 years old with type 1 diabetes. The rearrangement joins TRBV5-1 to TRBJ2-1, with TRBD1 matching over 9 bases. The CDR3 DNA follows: TGCGCCAGCAGCTTGGCCGGGACAGGGAACAATGAGCAGTTCTTC. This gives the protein CASSLAGTGNNEQFF.